The next 11 T cell receptor beta chains were all read from a single sample in a study of shared clonotypes between healthy human individuals. Method: immunoSEQ multiplex PCR; TCRdb's copy keeps in-frame clones and lacks some. This table has over 800,000 clones, nearly 95% appearing once. Positive CCR7 selection of CD45RO-negative cells yielded the naive CD8 cells, and terminally differentiated effector memory CD45RA+ cells were excluded. The specimen was naive CD8+ T cells sorted from blood. These receptors originate from a man younger than 40 in good health.

The CDR3 bases are TGTGCCAGCAGTTTGGGGGGACAGGGGCCTTATAGCAATCAGCCCCAGCATTTT. It encodes CASSLGGQGPYSNQPQHF. The rearrangement links TRBV28 to TRBJ1-5; 10 bases are shared with TRBD1. Per the germline V gene, CDR1 is MDHEN and CDR2 is SYDVKM. The CDR3 totals 18 residues. V was pared by 3 bases and J by 0 bases, with 8 bases of the junction left unmatched.

Details on this clone: This CDR3 is also generated by other DNA sequences in the sample. The genes are TRBV7-2 and TRBJ2-7; D uncertain. The ends were cut back, 2 bases at V and 4 bases at J, with 12 bases in the middle. The CDR3 loop spans 14 amino acids. The V gene's germline CDR1 is SGHTA and CDR2 FQGNSA. CDR3 bases: TGTGCCAGCAGCTTATTCCCTGGGAATTACGAGCAGTACTTC. Amino acid sequence: CASSLFPGNYEQYF.

A word on this clone: Other DNA sequences in this sample translate to the same CDR3. This chain uses TRBV18 with TRBJ2-5; D possibly uses TRBD1 or TRBD2 (5 bases each). With 0 bases removed from V and 3 bases from J, the gap between germline ends came to 5 bases. Germline V gene data show CDR1 as KGHSH and CDR2 as LQKENI. The CDR3 totals 13 residues. The CDR3 protein is CASSPPGEETQYF. The CDR3 DNA reads TGTGCCAGCTCACCACCGGGGGAAGAGACCCAGTACTTC. Combining the CDR3 with reference TRBV18 and TRBJ2-5 gives the whole variable domain NAGVMQNPRHLVRRRGQEARLRCSPMKGHSHVYWYRQLPEEGLKFMVYLQKENIIDESGMPKERFSAEFPKEGPSILRIQQVVRGDSAAYFCASSPPGEETQYFGPGTRLLVL.

The table lists this clone with a count of one. V and J are TRBV18 and TRBJ2-2; no clear D gene. Trimming removed 6 bases from V and 4 bases from J, with 9 bases in between. The germline gives CDR1 KGHSH, CDR2 LQKENI. The CDR3 is 13 residues long. CDR3 amino acids: CASSAYRTGELFF. The CDR3 coding sequence is TGTGCCAGCTCGGCCTATCGCACCGGGGAGCTGTTTTTT.

This clone was counted a few times. V is TRBV7-9 and J is TRBJ2-4, with D perhaps TRBD1 or TRBD2 (5 bases each). V lost 3 bases to trimming and J lost 0 bases, with 9 bases between them. The germline gives CDR1 SEHNR, CDR2 FQNEAQ (reference sequence). CDR3 length: 15 residues. The CDR3 spells CASSFGDVAKNIQYF. The CDR3 DNA sequence: TGTGCCAGCAGCTTTGGGGACGTAGCCAAAAACATTCAGTACTTC.

This clone was seen just once. V is TRBV7-2 and J is TRBJ2-1, with TRBD2 identical over 10 bases. The CDR3 contains 15 residues. Germline CDR1 SGHTA, CDR2 FQGNSA. Trimming took 3 bases from V and 3 from J; bases not matched to a gene: 2. CDR3 DNA sequence: TGTGCCAGCAGCTTCCGACTAGCGGGCTACAATGAGCAGTTCTTC. Translated, it gives CASSFRLAGYNEQFF.

The V call is TRBV5-1, the J call TRBJ2-2; 10 nucleotides agree with TRBD1. Germline trimming cut 7 bases from V and 6 bases from J; bases unmatched to any gene: 9. CDR1 SGHRS and CDR2 YFSETQ come from the germline V gene. CDR3 length equals 15 residues. The CDR3 region is CASRSGTGDSGELFF. CDR3 in DNA: TGCGCCAGCCGATCCGGGACAGGGGATTCCGGGGAGCTGTTTTTT.

This sequence joins TRBV7-9 and TRBJ1-1; the D is unclear. Germline CDR1 is SEHNR and CDR2 is FQNEAQ (reference sequence). Deletions cut 7 bases from V and 1 base from J, with 4 bases between. The CDR3 runs 11 residues. The CDR3 region has the DNA TGTGCCAGCACCTCGAACACTGAAGCTTTCTTT. It yields the protein CASTSNTEAFF.

The CDR3 DNA sequence: TGTGCCAGCAGCTTAATGGACAGGGGGTCGGACGAGCAGTACTTC. Translating it yields CASSLMDRGSDEQYF. The rearrangement links TRBV7-8 to TRBJ2-7, with TRBD1 matching 10 bases. The trim removed 2 bases at V and 5 bases at J, leaving 6 bases unmatched. This CDR3 region has 15 residues. The germline V gene has CDR1 SGHVS and CDR2 FQNEAQ.

J is TRBJ1-1 and V is TRBV28; no clear D gene. V was pared by 4 bases and J by 4 bases, with 10 bases between. The germline V gene encodes CDR1 MDHEN and CDR2 SYDVKM. The CDR3 runs 13 residues. The CDR3 bases are TGTGCCAGCAGTTACACTGGTAGCACTGAAGCTTTCTTT. As protein: CASSYTGSTEAFF.

CDR3 region: CASSQDLGSYNEQFF. The CDR3 DNA follows: TGCGCCAGCAGCCAAGATCTGGGCTCTTACAATGAGCAGTTCTTC. The chain recombines TRBV4-3 with TRBJ2-1; D not resolved. CDR3 size: 15 residues. V was pared by 0 bases and J by 4 bases, with 10 bases between. CDR1 is LGHNA, CDR2 YSLEER, per germline.